A single sample is the source of the 17 T cell receptor beta chains below, sequenced in a study of CD8 T cells in ankylosing spondylitis. TCRdb reprocessed the 5' RACE reads with MiXCR, giving one entry per CDR3 protein. The sample shows about 700,000 distinct CDR3 sequences, 15% to 20% of them seen only once. Whole-study findings and limits: Apparently characteristic of ankylosing spondylitis blood was a TCR beta motif (about eight highly homologous variants).

What these receptors recognize is not known. The sequencing sample was made of blood, either unsorted or a sorted T cell fraction (not recorded which). The source of these receptors is a male donor with ankylosing spondylitis.

The chain combines TRBV12-3 or TRBV12-4 with TRBJ2-7, with TRBD1 identical over 11 bases. The junction had 6 bases not matched to a gene; V was cut back by 8 bases and J by 6 bases. The CDR3 extends over 13 amino acids. The CDR3 DNA reads TGTGCCAGCCGAGGACAGGGGGCTTCCGAGCAGTACTTC. Translating gives CASRGQGASEQYF.

This clonotype has a handful of counts. The chain combines TRBV5-1 with TRBJ2-5; possible D gene TRBD2, 5 bases. CDR1 is SGHRS and CDR2 is YFSETQ in the germline V gene. This CDR3 contains 14 residues. Trimming removed 2 bases from V and 1 base from J, with 9 bases in between. CDR3 protein: CASSLTSRQETQYF. DNA of the CDR3: TGCGCCAGCAGCTTAACTAGTCGCCAAGAGACCCAGTACTTC.

In this sample, this clonotype turned up a few times. The chain employs TRBV6-5 and TRBJ1-5, with 9 nucleotides matching TRBD1. The V gene's germline CDR1 is MNHEY and CDR2 SVGAGI. V lost 4 bases and J lost 13; bases outside the gene matches: 11. The CDR3 loop spans 14 amino acids. In DNA form, the CDR3 reads TGTGCCAGCAGTTCAAAGGACAGGGGCCGGGGACAGCATTTT. Translation: CASSSKDRGRGQHF.

This clonotype has a handful of counts. This sequence joins TRBV7-2 and TRBJ1-6; D remains ambiguous. The CDR3 runs to 14 residues. V lost 3 bases, J lost 5 bases, and 8 bases lay in between. Germline V gene sequence: CDR1 SGHTA, CDR2 FQGNSA. CDR3 nucleotides: TGTGCCAGCAGCTTGTTCCAGCATAATTCACCCCTCCACTTT. Its translation is CASSLFQHNSPLHF.

This clonotype was detected many times. The chain recombines TRBV29-1 with TRBJ2-1; 7 nucleotides match TRBD1. The CDR3 consists of 13 residues. Germline assignment: CDR1 SQVTM and CDR2 ANQGSEA. V lost 1 base and J lost 3; bases outside the gene matches: 0. The CDR3 spells CSVEGTGYNEQFF. The CDR3 DNA follows: TGCAGCGTTGAAGGGACAGGCTACAATGAGCAGTTCTTC.

This clonotype was found a few times. The chain is built from TRBV12-3 or TRBV12-4 and TRBJ2-1; 9 nucleotides align to TRBD2. The ends lost 3 bases at V and 3 bases at J; junction bases unmatched: 6. There are 16 residues in the CDR3. The CDR3 coding sequence is TGTGCCAGCAGTTTGACCGGGACTAGCTTCTACAATGAGCAGTTCTTC. It encodes CASSLTGTSFYNEQFF.

The gene calls are TRBV5-6 and TRBJ2-1, with TRBD1 matching over 8 bases. The germline V gene has CDR1 SGHDT and CDR2 YYEEEE. CDR3 length equals 16 residues. J was trimmed by 5 bases and V by 4 bases; bases with no gene match: 11. The CDR3, as DNA: TGTGCCAGCAGCCGAAGACCGGGACAGGTAAACAATGAGCAGTTCTTC. Encoded protein: CASSRRPGQVNNEQFF.

The V gene is TRBV7-3, the J gene TRBJ2-5, with 7 bases identical to TRBD2. V dropped 0 bases and J dropped 3; count of bases not matched to a gene: 16. This CDR3 spans 19 amino acids. In germline, CDR1 is SGHTA, CDR2 FQGTGA. CDR3 sequence (DNA): TGTGCCAGCAGCTTAACAATTTCCGTGGGAGGGCCACCCAAAGAGACCCAGTACTTC. It codes for CASSLTISVGGPPKETQYF.

V and J are TRBV4-2 and TRBJ1-1; a possible D gene is TRBD1 (5 bases). Germline CDR1 LGHNA, CDR2 YNFKEQ. The V end was cut by 0 bases, the J end by 6 bases, with 17 bases between. The CDR3 runs 16 residues. The CDR3 DNA is TGTGCCAGCAGCCAAGAGGGTGGTGGGGGATACCCTGAAGCTTTCTTT. This codes for CASSQEGGGGYPEAFF.

This clonotype showed up just a few times. CDR3 sequence reads: CASSSEDSNTEAFF. The CDR3 DNA sequence: TGTGCCAGCAGCTCAGAAGACTCGAACACTGAAGCTTTCTTT. The chain uses TRBV7-9 and TRBJ1-1; no firm D call. CDR1 SEHNR and CDR2 FQNEAQ come from the germline V gene (reference sequence). V was pared by 4 bases and J by 1 base, with 10 bases between. The length of the CDR3 is 14 residues.

This chain joins TRBV4-1 and TRBJ1-5; D remains unclear. CDR3 length: 13 amino acids. The germline V gene has CDR1 MGHRA and CDR2 YSYEKL. Trimming took off 0 bases at V and 8 bases at J, with 8 bases between the two ends. The CDR3 sequence is CASSQDTEKPQHF. The CDR3 DNA reads as TGCGCCAGCAGCCAAGATACAGAAAAGCCCCAGCATTTT.

The table lists this clonotype with a few counts. V usage is TRBV7-9 and J usage is TRBJ2-6; 8 positions match TRBD2. CDR1 is SEHNR, CDR2 FQNEAQ, per germline (reference sequence). The CDR3 runs to 16 residues. J lost 1 base, V lost 6 bases, and 5 bases had no gene match. CDR3 loop: CASRGREASGANVLTF. CDR3 bases: TGTGCCAGCAGAGGGCGGGAGGCTTCTGGGGCCAACGTCCTGACTTTC.

This chain links TRBV6-1 with TRBJ1-5, with D possibly TRBD1 on 6 matching bases. This CDR3 contains 14 residues. Looked up from germline, CDR1 is MNHNS and CDR2 is SASEGT. Trimming shortened V by 7 bases and J by 4 bases, and 14 bases separated the two germline ends. CDR3 loop: CASTPDSRNQPQHF. The CDR3 coding sequence is TGTGCCAGCACACCGGACAGCCGAAATCAGCCCCAGCATTTT.

In this sample, this clonotype turned up a few times. The V gene is TRBV20-1, the J gene TRBJ1-1, with D perhaps matching TRBD1 (5 bases). Germline V gene lookup returns CDR1 DFQATT and CDR2 SNEGSKA (reference sequence). With 1 base removed from V and 7 bases from J, the gap between germline ends came to 10 bases. CDR3 length: 12 amino acids. The CDR3 DNA reads as TGCAGTGCTAGAGTAGGAGACAGTGAAGCTTTCTTT. Amino acid sequence: CSARVGDSEAFF.

This clonotype was detected only a few times. V and J are TRBV5-1 and TRBJ2-7; D is unresolved. The CDR3 is made up of 14 amino acids. V was pared by 4 bases and J by 2 bases, with 13 bases between. In germline, CDR1 is SGHRS, CDR2 YFSETQ. The CDR3 is CASSRATGTYEQYF. CDR3 DNA sequence: TGCGCCAGCAGCCGAGCGACGGGCACCTACGAGCAGTACTTC.

This clonotype occurred many times. The V and J genes are TRBV29-1 and TRBJ1-1, with 7 nucleotides matching TRBD1. The germline CDR1 and CDR2 sequences are SQVTM and ANQGSEA. V lost 7 bases and J lost 0; bases outside the gene matches: 2. The CDR3 runs to 12 residues. This CDR3 reads CSGGQLNTEAFF. In nucleotides, the CDR3 is TGCAGCGGGGGACAGTTGAACACTGAAGCTTTCTTT.

This clonotype was seen only a few times. The chain links TRBV2 to TRBJ1-1, with D tentatively TRBD1 (6 bases). The CDR3 sequence is 16 residues long. Per the germline V gene, CDR1 is SNHLY and CDR2 is FYNNEI. V lost 3 bases and J 6 bases, leaving 20 bases between the germline ends. The chain's CDR3 is CASSEVSPGVYSEAFF. CDR3 nucleotide sequence: TGTGCCAGCAGTGAGGTCTCCCCAGGGGTGTATTCTGAAGCTTTCTTT.